These 25 T cell receptor beta chains originate from one sample sequenced in a study of response to subunit inactivated influenza vaccine. TCRdb passed the RT-PCR reads through MiXCR, listing each CDR3 protein once. The table records 500,000 to 600,000 distinct CDR3 sequences, 10% to 15% of them present only once. Sequences were derived from PBMCs from blood, sampled on the day of vaccination. These receptors came from a man aged 50 to 59 who received an inactivated influenza vaccine.

The rearrangement links TRBV2 to TRBJ2-3; D tentatively reads TRBD1 or TRBD2 (6 bases each). The CDR3 is 14 residues long. Germline lookup yields CDR1 SNHLY and CDR2 FYNNEI. Between the trimmed V and J ends, which lost 3 bases and 4 bases, there was a span of 11 bases. This CDR3 is CASSDWGAADTQYF. The CDR3 bases are TGTGCCAGCAGTGACTGGGGGGCTGCAGATACGCAGTATTTT.

This clonotype was observed a handful of times. The chain joins TRBV7-6 to TRBJ2-2; no firm D call. Germline V CDR1 and CDR2: SGHVS, FNYEAQ. Trimming cost V 4 bases and J 6 bases, with 6 bases left between them. The CDR3 is 12 amino acids. Here the CDR3 DNA reads TGTGCCAGCAGCTCCCCTCCCGGGGAGCTGTTTTTT. Its protein is CASSSPPGELFF.

V gene TRBV12-3 or TRBV12-4 combines with J gene TRBJ1-5, with a weak D call TRBD1 (6 bases). The CDR3 length is 14 residues. V lost 3 bases and J 4 bases, leaving 10 bases between the germline ends. This chain's CDR3 is CASSFAGENQPQHF. CDR3 DNA sequence: TGTGCCAGCAGTTTTGCAGGGGAAAATCAGCCCCAGCATTTT.

J is TRBJ2-2 and V is TRBV12-3 or TRBV12-4; D ambiguous. The V and J ends lost 5 bases and 5 bases respectively, with 12 bases between them. This CDR3 is 14 amino acids long. The CDR3 region has the DNA TGTGCCAGCAGTGAACGACACGGGACCGGGGAGCTGTTTTTT. Its protein product is CASSERHGTGELFF.

Ten or more counts support this clonotype. The junction and the germline gene differ at one end; a read error may be behind it. J is TRBJ1-2 and V is TRBV5-1, with TRBD1 matching 7 bases. CDR1 and CDR2 (germline): SGHRS, YFSETQ. The CDR3 extends over 14 amino acids. The CDR3 here is CASSLDRANYGYTF. Written as DNA, the CDR3 is TGTGCCAGCAGCTTAGACAGGGCTAACTATGGCTACACCTTC.

This clonotype was recorded a few times. V is TRBV7-9 and J is TRBJ2-5, with D perhaps matching TRBD1 (5 bases). Germline lookup yields CDR1 SEHNR and CDR2 FQNEAQ (reference sequence). Trimming shortened V by 6 bases and J by 4 bases, and 12 bases separated the two germline ends. This CDR3 is built from 13 residues. The CDR3 spells CASSAVRAETQYF. The CDR3 DNA follows: TGTGCCAGCAGTGCCGTCAGGGCAGAGACCCAGTACTTC.

In its sample, this clonotype was seen a few times. The chain has TRBV5-4 and TRBJ2-1; D is tentatively TRBD1 or TRBD2 (5 bases each). CDR3 length: 16 amino acids. The V gene's germline CDR1 is SGHNT and CDR2 YYREEE (reference sequence). V was trimmed by 0 bases and J by 2 bases, leaving 12 bases between them. For the CDR3, the DNA is TGTGCCAGCAGCTTGGATCTGAGGGGAACCTACAATGAGCAGTTCTTC. Amino acids: CASSLDLRGTYNEQFF.

This clonotype was counted at least ten times. This chain links TRBV29-1 with TRBJ2-4; the D is unclear. The V end was cut by 3 bases, the J end by 6 bases, with 12 bases between. Germline V gene data show CDR1 as SQVTM and CDR2 as ANQGSEA. This CDR3 comprises 13 residues. The CDR3: CSVEMSLGNIQYF. CDR3 DNA: TGCAGCGTTGAGATGTCTCTGGGAAACATTCAGTACTTC.

This clonotype was seen only a few times. The gene calls are TRBV4-3 and TRBJ2-2; D gene unclear. Looked up from germline, CDR1 is LGHNA and CDR2 is YSLEER. Trimming removed 0 bases at V and 2 bases at J, with 10 bases between. The length of the CDR3 is 16 residues. This chain's CDR3 is CASSQESRGNTGELFF. As DNA, the CDR3 is TGCGCCAGCAGCCAAGAATCTCGCGGCAACACCGGGGAGCTGTTTTTT.

In its sample, this clonotype was seen many times. The CDR3 sequence: CASSPPGQLNTEAFF. In DNA form, the CDR3 reads TGCGCCAGCAGCCCGCCGGGACAGCTGAACACTGAAGCTTTCTTT. V usage is TRBV5-1 and J usage is TRBJ1-1; TRBD1 matches 7 bases. The CDR3 is 15 amino acids. Losses at the gene ends were 4 bases for V and 0 bases for J; bases not matched to a gene: 6. In germline, CDR1 is SGHRS, CDR2 YFSETQ.

The chain recombines TRBV30 with TRBJ1-6, with D maybe TRBD1 (5 bases). Trimming removed 3 bases at V and 10 bases at J, with 16 bases between. Per germline, CDR1 GTSNPN and CDR2 SVGIG (reference sequence). The CDR3 is made up of 14 amino acids. CDR3 protein: CAWSLRAGLSPLHF. CDR3 nucleotide sequence: TGTGCCTGGAGCCTAAGGGCAGGGCTGTCACCCCTCCACTTT.

This clonotype was seen a few times. The rearrangement uses TRBV5-1 and TRBJ1-1, with D possibly being TRBD1 (6 bases). V was clipped by 0 bases and J by 5 bases, with 14 bases between them. Per the germline V gene, CDR1 is SGHRS and CDR2 is YFSETQ. The CDR3 is 15 amino acids. The CDR3 nucleotides are TGCGCCAGCAGCTTGGCGGGGGGGCGGAATACTGAAGCTTTCTTT. This codes for CASSLAGGRNTEAFF.

The chain employs TRBV6-2 or TRBV6-3 and TRBJ1-1, with D perhaps TRBD1 (5 bases). This CDR3 contains 14 residues. Between the trimmed V and J ends, which lost 6 bases and 5 bases, there was a span of 16 bases. Germline V gene lookup returns CDR1 MNHEY and CDR2 SVGEGT. CDR3 in amino acids: CASSPGPGVTEAFF. For the CDR3, the DNA is TGTGCCAGCAGCCCCGGGCCGGGGGTTACTGAAGCTTTCTTT.

The table lists this clonotype with many counts. The chain is built from TRBV10-3 and TRBJ1-5; D uncertain. This CDR3 comprises 14 residues. Germline V gene lookup returns CDR1 ENHRY and CDR2 SYGVKD. Trimming took 0 bases from V and 7 from J, leaving 10 bases between them. The CDR3 sequence: CAISESLGYQPQHF. CDR3 coding DNA: TGTGCCATCAGTGAGTCGTTGGGGTACCAGCCCCAGCATTTT.

This clonotype came up many times. CDR3 in amino acids: CASSYRLNQPQHF. The CDR3 DNA follows: TGTGCCAGCAGCTACCGCCTAAATCAGCCCCAGCATTTT. This sequence joins TRBV7-2 and TRBJ1-5, with D unclear. V lost 4 bases and J lost 4, with 8 bases in between. The CDR3 contains 13 residues. Per germline, CDR1 SGHTA and CDR2 FQGNSA.

DNA for the CDR3: TGCGCCAGCAGCCTGGACGGAGTGTTCCAAGAGACCCAGTACTTC. It encodes CASSLDGVFQETQYF. The chain employs TRBV5-1 and TRBJ2-5; no firm D call. The CDR3 is 15 amino acids. The V and J ends lost 4 bases and 1 base respectively, with 14 bases between them. Per germline, CDR1 SGHRS and CDR2 YFSETQ.

The chain has TRBV6-1 and TRBJ2-3; 8 nucleotides match TRBD1. The CDR3 runs to 17 residues. Trimming removed 5 bases from V and 4 bases from J; junction bases left unmatched: 14. Germline assignment: CDR1 MNHNS and CDR2 SASEGT. The CDR3 sequence is CASSPARDRRYSDTQYF. In DNA form, the CDR3 reads TGTGCCAGCAGTCCGGCTCGGGACAGGCGTTATTCAGATACGCAGTATTTT.

Only a few counts were recorded for this clonotype. V is TRBV4-1 and J is TRBJ2-3; perhaps TRBD2 as D (5 bases). Germline V gene lookup returns CDR1 MGHRA and CDR2 YSYEKL. This CDR3 is built from 17 residues. Trimming shortened V by 0 bases and J by 1 base, and 14 bases separated the two germline ends. DNA for the CDR3: TGCGCCAGCAGCCAAGAGGGTAGCGCAGTCCGCACAGATACGCAGTATTTT. Translating it yields CASSQEGSAVRTDTQYF.

The V gene is TRBV12-3 or TRBV12-4, the J gene TRBJ2-3; D is possibly TRBD1 (6 bases). The CDR3 runs to 15 residues. V was trimmed by 7 bases and J by 4 bases, leaving 18 bases between them. The CDR3 region has the DNA TGTGCCAGCATGGGGACACCGAGGTTTGCAGATACGCAGTATTTT. It specifies CASMGTPRFADTQYF.

Comment on this clonotype: Compared with germline, one end of the junction differs, possibly owing to a read error. The V call is TRBV7-7, the J call TRBJ2-5, with 8 bases fitting TRBD1. Germline loops: CDR1 SSHAT, CDR2 FNYEAQ (reference sequence). This CDR3 region has 15 residues. DNA of the CDR3: TGTGCTAGCAGCTTAGGGAACAGGGGGAAAGAGACCCAGTACTTC. Protein sequence: CASSLGNRGKETQYF.

This chain uses TRBV20-1 with TRBJ2-3; the match to TRBD2 covers 12 bases. This CDR3 has 15 residues. Germline V CDR1 and CDR2: DFQATT, SNEGSKA (reference sequence). DNA for the CDR3: TGCAGCAATCTAGCGGGAGGGTCCGGCACAGATACGCAGTATTTT. This sequence encodes CSNLAGGSGTDTQYF.

The chain is built from TRBV20-1 and TRBJ2-5, with TRBD2 matching 7 bases. This CDR3 has 12 residues. CDR1 and CDR2 from the germline V gene are DFQATT and SNEGSKA (reference sequence). The trim removed 6 bases at V and 5 bases at J, leaving 6 bases unmatched. The CDR3 nucleotides read TGCAGTGCGCCACTAGCGTTTGAGACCCAGTACTTC. It translates to CSAPLAFETQYF.

This clonotype was recorded a few times. The chain joins TRBV5-1 to TRBJ1-1, with TRBD1 identical over 7 bases. The CDR3 sequence is 15 residues long. Germline CDR1 SGHRS, CDR2 YFSETQ. Trimming removed 4 bases from V and 5 bases from J; junction bases left unmatched: 11. The CDR3 DNA follows: TGCGCCAGCAGCATAGGGACAGTCGAAGGGACTGAAGCTTTCTTT. It codes for CASSIGTVEGTEAFF.

The J gene is TRBJ2-7, the V gene TRBV7-3, with 14 bases that match TRBD2. Per the germline V gene, CDR1 is SGHTA and CDR2 is FQGTGA. V shed 5 bases and J 6 bases; nucleotides not matched to a gene: 9. The CDR3 is 16 amino acids. This chain's CDR3 is CASSALGLAGVSEQYF. The CDR3 DNA reads TGTGCCAGCAGCGCCTTGGGACTAGCGGGAGTTTCCGAGCAGTACTTC.

This clonotype was counted a few times. The chain employs TRBV12-3 or TRBV12-4 and TRBJ1-1; TRBD1 agrees at 7 bases. Germline trimming cut 5 bases from V and 5 bases from J; bases unmatched to any gene: 20. The CDR3 loop spans 18 amino acids. The CDR3 region is CASSPLFLGGGLGTEAFF. CDR3 nucleotides: TGTGCCAGCAGTCCCTTATTTCTAGGGGGCGGGTTAGGGACTGAAGCTTTCTTT.